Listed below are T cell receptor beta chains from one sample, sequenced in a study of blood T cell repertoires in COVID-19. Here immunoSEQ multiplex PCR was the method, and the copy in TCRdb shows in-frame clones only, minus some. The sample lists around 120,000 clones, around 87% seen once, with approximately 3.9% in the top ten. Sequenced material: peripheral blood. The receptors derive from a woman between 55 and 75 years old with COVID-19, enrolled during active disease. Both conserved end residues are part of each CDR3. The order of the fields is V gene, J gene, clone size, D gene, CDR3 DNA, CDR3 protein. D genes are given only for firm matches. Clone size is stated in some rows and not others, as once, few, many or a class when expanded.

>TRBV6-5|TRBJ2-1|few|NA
TGTGCCAGCAGTACCCAGGTCCGCTCCTACAATGAGCAGTTCTTC
CASSTQVRSYNEQFF
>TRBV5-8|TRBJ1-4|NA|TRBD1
TGTGCCAGCAGCCCGGGACAGGGGGGTGAAAAACTGTTTTTT
CASSPGQGGEKLFF
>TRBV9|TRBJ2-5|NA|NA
TGTGCCAGCAGCGTAGGAAGCCTTGGTCTGACTAGCCAAGAGACCCAGTACTTC
CASSVGSLGLTSQETQYF
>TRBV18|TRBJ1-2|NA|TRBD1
TGTGCCAGCTCACGACAGGGGCTCTATGGCTACACCTTC
CASSRQGLYGYTF
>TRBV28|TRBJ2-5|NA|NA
TGTGCCAGCAGTTTACCACCGGAGTTACAAGAGACCCAGTACTTC
CASSLPPELQETQYF
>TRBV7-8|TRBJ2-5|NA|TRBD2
TGTGCCAGCATTGTAGCGGGACTAGCGGTCCAAGAGACCCAGTACTTC
CASIVAGLAVQETQYF
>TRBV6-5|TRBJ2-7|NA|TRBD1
TGTGCCAGCAGGCCCGGACAGGGATTCTACGAGCAGTACTTC
CASRPGQGFYEQYF
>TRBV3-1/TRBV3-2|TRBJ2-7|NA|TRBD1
TGTGCCAGCAGCCAAGCCCGGACAGGGTTATACGAGCAGTACTTC
CASSQARTGLYEQYF
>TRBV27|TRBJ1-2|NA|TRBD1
TGTGCCACCAGATCGGCAGGGGGCTATGGCTACACCTTC
CATRSAGGYGYTF
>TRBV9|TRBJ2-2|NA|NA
TGTGCCAGCAGCGTAAGTGGCAGGACCGGGGAGCTGTTTTTT
CASSVSGRTGELFF